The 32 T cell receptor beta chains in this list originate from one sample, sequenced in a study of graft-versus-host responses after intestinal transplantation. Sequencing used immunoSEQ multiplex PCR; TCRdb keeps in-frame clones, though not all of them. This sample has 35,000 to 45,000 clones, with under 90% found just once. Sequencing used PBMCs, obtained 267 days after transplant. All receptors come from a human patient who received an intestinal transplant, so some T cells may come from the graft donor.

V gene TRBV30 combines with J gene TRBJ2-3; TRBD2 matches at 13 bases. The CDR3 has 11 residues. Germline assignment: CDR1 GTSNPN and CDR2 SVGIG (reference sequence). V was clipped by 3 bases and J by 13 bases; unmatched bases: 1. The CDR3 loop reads CAWRGLAGKYF. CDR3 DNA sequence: TGTGCCTGGAGGGGACTAGCGGGGAAGTATTTT.

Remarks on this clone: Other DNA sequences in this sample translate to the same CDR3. The CDR3 protein is CASSPREGSTEAFF. The CDR3 bases are TGTGCCAGCTCACCAAGGGAGGGGAGCACTGAAGCTTTCTTT. The V and J genes are TRBV18 and TRBJ1-1; possible D gene TRBD1, 5 bases. Germline V lookup: CDR1 KGHSH, CDR2 LQKENI. The ends were cut back, 2 bases at V and 4 bases at J, with 11 bases in the middle. The CDR3 is 14 residues long.

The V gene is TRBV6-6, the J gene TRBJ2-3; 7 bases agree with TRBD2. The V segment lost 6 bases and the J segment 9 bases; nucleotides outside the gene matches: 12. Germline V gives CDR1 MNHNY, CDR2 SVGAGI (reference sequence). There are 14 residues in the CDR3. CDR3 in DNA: TGTGCCAGCAGCCGCCAAGGCCGAGCGGGGACGCAGTATTTT. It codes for CASSRQGRAGTQYF.

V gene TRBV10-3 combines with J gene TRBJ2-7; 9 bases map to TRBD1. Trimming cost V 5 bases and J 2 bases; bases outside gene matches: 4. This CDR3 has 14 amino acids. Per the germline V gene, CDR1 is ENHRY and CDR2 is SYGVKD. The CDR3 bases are TGTGCCATCAGTTCCCGGGACAGGGCCTACGAGCAGTACTTC. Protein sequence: CAISSRDRAYEQYF.

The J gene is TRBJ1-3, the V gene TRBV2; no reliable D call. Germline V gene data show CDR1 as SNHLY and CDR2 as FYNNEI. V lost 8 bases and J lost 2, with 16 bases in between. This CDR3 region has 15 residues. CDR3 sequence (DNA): TGTGCCAGCTCAATCGGCGCACCGGCTGGAAACACCATATATTTT. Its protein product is CASSIGAPAGNTIYF. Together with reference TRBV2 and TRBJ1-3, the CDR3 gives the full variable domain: EPEVTQTPSHQVTQMGQEVILRCVPISNHLYFYWYRQILGQKVEFLVSFYNNEISEKSEIFDDQFSVERPDGSNFTLKIRSTKLEDSAMYFCASSIGAPAGNTIYFGEGSWLTVV.

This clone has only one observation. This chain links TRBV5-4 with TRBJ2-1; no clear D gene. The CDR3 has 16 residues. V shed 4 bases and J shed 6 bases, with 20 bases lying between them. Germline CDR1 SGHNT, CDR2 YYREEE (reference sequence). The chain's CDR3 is CASSGTGLRVSNEQFF. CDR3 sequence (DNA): TGTGCCAGCAGCGGCACCGGGCTAAGGGTTAGCAATGAGCAGTTCTTC.

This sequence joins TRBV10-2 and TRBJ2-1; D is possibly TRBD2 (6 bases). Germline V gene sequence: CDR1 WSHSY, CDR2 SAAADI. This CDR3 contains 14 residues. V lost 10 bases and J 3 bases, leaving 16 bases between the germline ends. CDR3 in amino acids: CAIVGPGLYNEQFF. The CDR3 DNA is TGCGCCATCGTAGGTCCGGGACTCTACAATGAGCAGTTCTTC.

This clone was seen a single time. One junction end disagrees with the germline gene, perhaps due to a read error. The DNA of the CDR3 is TGTACCAGTAGTAGGGCAGGCCATCGCCAGAATGAGCAGTTCTTC. The encoded protein is CTSSRAGHRQNEQFF. This chain joins TRBV19 and TRBJ2-1; D is undetermined. The germline V gene encodes CDR1 LNHDA and CDR2 SQIVND (reference sequence). The CDR3 sequence is 15 residues long.

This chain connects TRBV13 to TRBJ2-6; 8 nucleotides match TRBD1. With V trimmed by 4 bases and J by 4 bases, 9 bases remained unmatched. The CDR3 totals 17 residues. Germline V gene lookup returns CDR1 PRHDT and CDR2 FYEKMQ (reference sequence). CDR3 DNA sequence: TGTGCCAGCAGCTCTTGGACAGGGAGTAAAGGGGCCAACGTCCTGACTTTC. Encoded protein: CASSSWTGSKGANVLTF.

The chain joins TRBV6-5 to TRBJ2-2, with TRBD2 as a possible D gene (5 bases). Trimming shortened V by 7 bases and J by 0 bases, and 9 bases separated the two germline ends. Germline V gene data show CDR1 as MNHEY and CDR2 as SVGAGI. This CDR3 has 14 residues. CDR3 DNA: TGTGCCAGCAATATAGCGTCGAACACCGGGGAGCTGTTTTTT. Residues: CASNIASNTGELFF.

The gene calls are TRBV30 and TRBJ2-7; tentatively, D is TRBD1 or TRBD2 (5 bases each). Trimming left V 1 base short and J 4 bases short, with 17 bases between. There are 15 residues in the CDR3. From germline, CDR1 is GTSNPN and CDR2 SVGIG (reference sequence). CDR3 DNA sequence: TGTGCCTGGAGTGAAAGGGCCGAGGGGCCTTACGAGCAGTACTTC. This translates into CAWSERAEGPYEQYF.

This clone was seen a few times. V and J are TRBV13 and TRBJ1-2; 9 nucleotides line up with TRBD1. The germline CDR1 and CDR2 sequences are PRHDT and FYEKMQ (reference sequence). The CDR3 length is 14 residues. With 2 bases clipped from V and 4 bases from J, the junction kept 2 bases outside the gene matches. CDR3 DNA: TGTGCCAGCAGCTTAACAGGGGGCATCTATGGCTACACCTTC. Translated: CASSLTGGIYGYTF.

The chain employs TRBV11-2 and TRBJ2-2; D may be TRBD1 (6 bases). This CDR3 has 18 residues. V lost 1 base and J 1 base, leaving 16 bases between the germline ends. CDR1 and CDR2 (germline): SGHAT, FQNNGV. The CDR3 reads CASSLVGWDIENTGELFF. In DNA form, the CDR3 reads TGTGCCAGCAGCTTAGTAGGGTGGGACATCGAGAACACCGGGGAGCTGTTTTTT.

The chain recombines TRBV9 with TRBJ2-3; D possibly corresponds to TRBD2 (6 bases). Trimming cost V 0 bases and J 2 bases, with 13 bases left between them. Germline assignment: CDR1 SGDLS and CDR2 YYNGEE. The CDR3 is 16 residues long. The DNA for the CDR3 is TGTGCCAGCAGCGTAGCGCCGGGACTCACCACAGATACGCAGTATTTT. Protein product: CASSVAPGLTTDTQYF.

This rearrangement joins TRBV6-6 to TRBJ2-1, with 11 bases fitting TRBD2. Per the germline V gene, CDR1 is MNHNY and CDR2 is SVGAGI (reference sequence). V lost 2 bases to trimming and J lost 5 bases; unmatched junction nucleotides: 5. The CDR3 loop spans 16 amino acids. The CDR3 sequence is CASSYLGLAGDNEQFF. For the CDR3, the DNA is TGTGCCAGCAGTTACCTCGGACTAGCGGGCGACAATGAGCAGTTCTTC.

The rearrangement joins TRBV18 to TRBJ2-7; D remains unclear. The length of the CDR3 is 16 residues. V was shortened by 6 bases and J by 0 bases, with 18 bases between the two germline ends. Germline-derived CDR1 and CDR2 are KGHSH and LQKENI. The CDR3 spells CASSPRVALGSYEQYF. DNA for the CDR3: TGTGCCAGCTCCCCCCGGGTGGCCCTAGGCTCCTACGAGCAGTACTTC. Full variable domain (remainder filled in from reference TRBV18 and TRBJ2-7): NAGVMQNPRHLVRRRGQEARLRCSPMKGHSHVYWYRQLPEEGLKFMVYLQKENIIDESGMPKERFSAEFPKEGPSILRIQQVVRGDSAAYFCASSPRVALGSYEQYFGPGTRLTVT.

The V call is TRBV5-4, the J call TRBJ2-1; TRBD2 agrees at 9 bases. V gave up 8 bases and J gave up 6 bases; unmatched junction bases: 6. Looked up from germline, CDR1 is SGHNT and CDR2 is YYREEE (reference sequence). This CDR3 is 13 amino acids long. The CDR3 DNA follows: TGTGCCAGAAGCGGGGGGCCTGGCAATGAGCAGTTCTTC. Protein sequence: CARSGGPGNEQFF.

The CDR3 bases are TGCAGCGTTGAAGTCCCTCTGGACGGTGCAGGGGGAACTAATGAAAAACTGTTTTTT. The encoded protein is CSVEVPLDGAGGTNEKLFF. V is TRBV29-1 and J is TRBJ1-4; 7 bases match TRBD1. The CDR3 is 19 amino acids. Germline CDR1 SQVTM, CDR2 ANQGSEA. Trimming removed 1 base from V and 1 base from J; junction bases left unmatched: 15.

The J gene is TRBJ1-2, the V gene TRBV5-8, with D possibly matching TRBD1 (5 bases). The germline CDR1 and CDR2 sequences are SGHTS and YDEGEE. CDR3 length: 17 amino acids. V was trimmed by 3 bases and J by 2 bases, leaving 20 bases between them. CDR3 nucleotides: TGTGCCAGCAGCTCACCATTAACCGGGGCGGAAAACTATGGCTACACCTTC. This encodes CASSSPLTGAENYGYTF.

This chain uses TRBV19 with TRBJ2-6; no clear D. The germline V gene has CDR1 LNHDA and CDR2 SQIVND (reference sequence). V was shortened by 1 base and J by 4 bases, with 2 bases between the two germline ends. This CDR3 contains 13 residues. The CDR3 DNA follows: TGTGCCAGTAGTATAGCGGGGGCCAACGTCCTGACTTTC. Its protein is CASSIAGANVLTF.

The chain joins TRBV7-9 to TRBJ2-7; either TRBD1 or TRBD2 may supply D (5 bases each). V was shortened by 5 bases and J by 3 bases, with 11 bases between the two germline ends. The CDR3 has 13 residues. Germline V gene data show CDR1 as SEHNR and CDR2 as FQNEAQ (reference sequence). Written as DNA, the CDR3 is TGTGCCAGCAGCCCTAGTGGGGGCTACGAGCAGTACTTC. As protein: CASSPSGGYEQYF.

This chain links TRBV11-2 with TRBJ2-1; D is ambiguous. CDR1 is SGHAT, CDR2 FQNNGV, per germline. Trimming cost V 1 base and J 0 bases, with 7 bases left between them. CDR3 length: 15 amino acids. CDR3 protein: CASSLGRSSYNEQFF. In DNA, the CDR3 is TGTGCCAGCAGCTTAGGCAGGAGCTCCTACAATGAGCAGTTCTTC. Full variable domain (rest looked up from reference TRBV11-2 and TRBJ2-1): EAGVAQSPRYKIIEKRQSVAFWCNPISGHATLYWYQQILGQGPKLLIQFQNNGVVDDSQLPKDRFSAERLKGVDSTLKIQPAKLEDSAVYLCASSLGRSSYNEQFFGPGTRLTVL.

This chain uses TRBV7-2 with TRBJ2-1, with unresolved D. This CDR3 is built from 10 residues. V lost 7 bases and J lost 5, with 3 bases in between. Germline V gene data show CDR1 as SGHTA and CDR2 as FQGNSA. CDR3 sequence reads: CASIDNEQFF. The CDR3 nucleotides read TGTGCCAGCATTGACAATGAGCAGTTCTTC.

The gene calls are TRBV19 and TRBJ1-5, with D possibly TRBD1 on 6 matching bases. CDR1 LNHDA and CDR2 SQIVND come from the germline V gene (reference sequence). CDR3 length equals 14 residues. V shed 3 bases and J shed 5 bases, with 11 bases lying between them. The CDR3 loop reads CASSIGGGYQPQHF. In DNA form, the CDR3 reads TGTGCCAGTAGTATCGGGGGCGGGTATCAGCCCCAGCATTTT.

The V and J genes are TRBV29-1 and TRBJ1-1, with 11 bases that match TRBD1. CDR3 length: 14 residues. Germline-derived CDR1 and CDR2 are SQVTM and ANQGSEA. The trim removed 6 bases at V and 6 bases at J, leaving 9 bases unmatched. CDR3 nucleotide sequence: TGCAGCGTACTACGGACAGGGGGCGAACCTGAAGCTTTCTTT. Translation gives CSVLRTGGEPEAFF.

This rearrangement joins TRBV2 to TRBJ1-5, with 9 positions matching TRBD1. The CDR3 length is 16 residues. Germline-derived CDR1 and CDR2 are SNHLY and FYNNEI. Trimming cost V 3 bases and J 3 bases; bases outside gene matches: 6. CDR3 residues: CASSDGGTGHNQPQHF. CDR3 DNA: TGTGCCAGCAGTGATGGGGGGACAGGGCACAATCAGCCCCAGCATTTT.

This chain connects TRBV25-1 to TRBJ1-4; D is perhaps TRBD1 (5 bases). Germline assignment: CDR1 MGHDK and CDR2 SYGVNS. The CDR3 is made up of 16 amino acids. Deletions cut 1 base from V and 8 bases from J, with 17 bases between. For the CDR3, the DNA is TGTGCCAGCAGTGAATCGGTGGGGACGGCCGGGGAAAAACTGTTTTTT. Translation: CASSESVGTAGEKLFF.

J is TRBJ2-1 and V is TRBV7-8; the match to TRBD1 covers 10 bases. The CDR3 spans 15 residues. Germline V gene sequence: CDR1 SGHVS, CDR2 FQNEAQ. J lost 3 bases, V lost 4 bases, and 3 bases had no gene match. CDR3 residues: CASSSWTGGYNEQFF. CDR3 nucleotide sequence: TGTGCCAGCAGCTCCTGGACAGGGGGCTACAATGAGCAGTTCTTC.

The CDR3 nucleotides read TGTGCCAGCAGCTTAGTTGGAGGTCTAGATACGCAGTATTTT. Its translation: CASSLVGGLDTQYF. This rearrangement joins TRBV13 to TRBJ2-3, with a weak D call TRBD2 (5 bases). CDR1 and CDR2 (germline): PRHDT, FYEKMQ (reference sequence). V was shortened by 1 base and J by 5 bases, with 10 bases between the two germline ends. This CDR3 is built from 14 residues.

The CDR3 spells CASSQDLLPGLSTEAFF. The DNA of the CDR3 is TGCGCCAGCAGCCAAGATCTGTTGCCGGGGTTGTCCACTGAAGCTTTCTTT. The rearrangement uses TRBV4-1 and TRBJ1-1; D is unclear. CDR1 and CDR2 from the germline V gene are MGHRA and YSYEKL. The CDR3 has 17 residues. V was pared by 0 bases and J by 4 bases, with 18 bases between.

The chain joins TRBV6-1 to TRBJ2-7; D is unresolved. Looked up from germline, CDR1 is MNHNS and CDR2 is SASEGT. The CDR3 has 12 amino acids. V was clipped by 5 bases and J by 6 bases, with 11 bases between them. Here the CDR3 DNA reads TGTGCCAGCAGTTCTCATTCGGGCGAGCAGTACTTC. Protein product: CASSSHSGEQYF.

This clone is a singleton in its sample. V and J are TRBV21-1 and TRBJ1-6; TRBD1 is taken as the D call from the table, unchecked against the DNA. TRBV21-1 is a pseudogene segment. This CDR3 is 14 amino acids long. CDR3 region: CASVPRGKCSPLHF. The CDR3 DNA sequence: TGTGCCAGCGTCCCCAGGGGGAAATGTTCACCCCTCCACTTT.